The next 17 T cell receptor beta chains were all read from a single sample in a study of T cells in Graves' hyperthyroidism and ophthalmopathy. TCR beta CDR3 regions were amplified from RNA transcripts. The TCR CDR3 first-round RT-PCR relied on the HTBI primer set. TCRdb redid the calling of the multiplex PCR reads with MiXCR, one entry per CDR3 protein. This sample has 100,000 to 140,000 distinct CDR3 sequences, with roughly 15% found just once. The sequencing sample was made of blood. These receptors were collected from a woman in her 50s with Graves' hyperthyroidism.

At least ten counts were recorded for this clonotype. The V call is TRBV7-4, the J call TRBJ1-5; tentatively, D is TRBD1 (5 bases). V shed 5 bases and J shed 0 bases, with 20 bases lying between them. Germline-derived CDR1 and CDR2 are SGHVT and SQSDAQ. This CDR3 is 18 amino acids long. The CDR3 protein is CASSPTRDGKYSNQPQHF. CDR3 DNA: TGTGCCAGCAGCCCCACCCGGGACGGGAAATATAGCAATCAGCCCCAGCATTTT. The whole variable domain, remainder taken from reference TRBV7-4 and TRBJ1-5, is GAGVSQSPRYKVAKRGRDVALRCDSISGHVTLYWYRQTLGQGSEVLTYSQSDAQRDKSGRPSGRFSAERPERSVSTLKIQRTEQGDSAVYLCASSPTRDGKYSNQPQHFGDGTRLSIL.

This clonotype came up many times. The CDR3 sequence: CAISDVSGTSLTYEQYF. DNA of the CDR3: TGTGCCATCAGTGATGTCTCCGGGACTAGCCTTACCTACGAGCAGTACTTC. The rearrangement joins TRBV10-3 to TRBJ2-7, with TRBD2 matching 9 bases. V trimming: 3 bases; J trimming: 2 bases; junction bases outside the gene matches: 11. This CDR3 has 17 residues. CDR1 and CDR2 from the germline V gene are ENHRY and SYGVKD.

Ten or more counts support this clonotype. This sequence joins TRBV12-3 or TRBV12-4 and TRBJ2-5; no clear D. V gave up 6 bases and J gave up 5 bases, with 16 bases separating them. This CDR3 contains 14 residues. CDR3 bases: TGTGCCAGCAGATTAACCGAAGGGCGGGAGACCCAGTACTTC. Protein product: CASRLTEGRETQYF.

This clonotype was recorded many times. This sequence joins TRBV3-1 and TRBJ1-1, with 9 bases matching TRBD1. Trimming at V came to 4 bases and at J to 4 bases, leaving 10 bases not matched to a gene. Looked up from germline, CDR1 is LGHDT and CDR2 is YNNKEL (reference sequence). The CDR3 runs to 16 residues. The CDR3 protein is CASSLGTGSVGTEAFF. As DNA, the CDR3 is TGTGCCAGCAGCCTCGGGACAGGGTCTGTAGGCACTGAAGCTTTCTTT.

This clonotype has ten or more counts. The chain links TRBV29-1 to TRBJ2-1, with D tentatively TRBD1 (8 bases). The CDR3 is 16 amino acids. The V end was cut by 7 bases, the J end by 6 bases, with 25 bases between. Germline CDR1 and CDR2: SQVTM and ANQGSEA. The CDR3 here is CSAGYRGWGGGNEQFF. Written as DNA, the CDR3 is TGCAGCGCTGGGTACAGGGGGTGGGGGGGGGGCAATGAGCAGTTCTTC.

This clonotype showed up many times. CDR3 protein: CASSSAGGVNEQFF. The CDR3 DNA reads as TGTGCCAGCAGTTCAGCGGGTGGTGTCAATGAGCAGTTCTTC. The V gene is TRBV7-6, the J gene TRBJ2-1; a weak D match, TRBD2 (6 bases). V lost 6 bases and J 6 bases, leaving 15 bases between the germline ends. Germline CDR1 reads SGHVS; CDR2 reads FNYEAQ. The CDR3 totals 14 residues. Full variable domain (missing parts from reference TRBV7-6 and TRBJ2-1): GAGVSQSPRYKVTKRGQDVALRCDPISGHVSLYWYRQALGQGPEFLTYFNYEAQQDKSGLPNDRFSAERPEGSISTLTIQRTEQRDSAMYRCASSSAGGVNEQFFGPGTRLTVL.

This clonotype was detected many times. The genes are TRBV28 and TRBJ1-2, with D unresolved. Germline CDR1 is MDHEN and CDR2 is SYDVKM. The CDR3 totals 12 residues. Trimming removed 3 bases at V and 5 bases at J, with 7 bases between. The CDR3 protein is CASSLDPYGYTF. The CDR3 nucleotides read TGTGCCAGCAGTTTGGACCCATATGGCTACACCTTC.

This clonotype has a count of ten or more. The rearrangement joins TRBV9 to TRBJ2-7; D gene ambiguous. There are 15 residues in the CDR3. CDR1 and CDR2 (germline): SGDLS, YYNGEE. V was clipped by 0 bases and J by 5 bases, with 15 bases between them. As DNA, the CDR3 is TGTGCCAGCAGCGTAGAGGGTAGGGAAGCCAACGAGCAGTACTTC. This gives the protein CASSVEGREANEQYF.

The V gene is TRBV4-1, the J gene TRBJ1-1; tentatively, D is TRBD1 (5 bases). V gave up 7 bases and J gave up 7 bases, with 16 bases separating them. The CDR3 contains 13 residues. Germline V gives CDR1 MGHRA, CDR2 YSYEKL. The CDR3 spells CASTMRGSNEAFF. CDR3 nucleotides: TGCGCCAGCACAATGCGGGGGTCCAATGAAGCTTTCTTT.

A few counts support this clonotype. This sequence joins TRBV7-9 and TRBJ1-4, with 9 positions matching TRBD1. V dropped 4 bases and J dropped 5; count of bases not matched to a gene: 2. In germline, CDR1 is SEHNR, CDR2 FQNEAQ (reference sequence). The CDR3 runs to 14 residues. CDR3 nucleotides: TGTGCCAGCAGCTCCGGACAGGGGAATGAAAAACTGTTTTTT. Translated: CASSSGQGNEKLFF.

This clonotype has a handful of counts. A clone one base away is much larger, so this may be a read error. V gene TRBV5-1 combines with J gene TRBJ2-2, with 10 bases lining up with TRBD2. CDR1 is SGHRS and CDR2 is YFSETQ in the germline V gene. Trimming removed 4 bases from V and 5 bases from J; junction bases left unmatched: 8. The CDR3 is 16 residues long. The CDR3 DNA reads as TGCGCCAGCAGCCCTCCGGCTAGCGGGGGTACCGGGGAGCTGTTTTTT. Its translation is CASSPPASGGTGELFF.

The gene calls are TRBV18 and TRBJ2-1; no firm D call. From germline, CDR1 is KGHSH and CDR2 LQKENI. Trimming shortened V by 2 bases and J by 9 bases, and 11 bases separated the two germline ends. The CDR3 contains 13 residues. CDR3: CASSPGPEREQFF. In DNA form, the CDR3 reads TGTGCCAGCTCACCAGGGCCCGAGCGTGAGCAGTTCTTC.

This clonotype was counted many times. The rearrangement links TRBV6-1 to TRBJ2-2, with a tentative D call TRBD1 (5 bases). The CDR3 spans 13 residues. Trimming removed 7 bases from V and 6 bases from J, with 12 bases in between. Per germline, CDR1 MNHNS and CDR2 SASEGT. Here the CDR3 reads CASNQGGAGELFF. The DNA for the CDR3 is TGTGCCAGCAACCAGGGTGGGGCCGGGGAGCTGTTTTTT.

This clonotype was counted many times. V is TRBV12-3 or TRBV12-4 and J is TRBJ2-3; tentative D call: TRBD2 (5 bases). This CDR3 comprises 14 residues. The V and J ends lost 5 bases and 5 bases respectively, with 14 bases between them. The CDR3 DNA sequence: TGTGCCAGCAGTAGAGGATACGGGGTAGATACGCAGTATTTT. Its translation is CASSRGYGVDTQYF.

This clonotype was found many times. The gene calls are TRBV28 and TRBJ2-5; D might be TRBD1 (6 bases). CDR3 length: 15 amino acids. Trimming removed 5 bases at V and 3 bases at J, with 16 bases between. Germline CDR1 is MDHEN and CDR2 is SYDVKM. DNA of the CDR3: TGTGCCAGCAGTGGGACACTGGGGGTTAAAGAGACCCAGTACTTC. Translating it yields CASSGTLGVKETQYF.

This clonotype was observed many times. CDR3 region: CASSSGQQETQYF. The CDR3 region has the DNA TGCGCCAGCAGCTCGGGACAGCAAGAGACCCAGTACTTC. The chain carries TRBV5-1 and TRBJ2-5, with 7 positions matching TRBD1. This CDR3 has 13 residues. Germline CDR1 is SGHRS and CDR2 is YFSETQ. Trimming took 3 bases from V and 2 from J; bases not matched to a gene: 1.

This clonotype was seen many times. This rearrangement joins TRBV20-1 to TRBJ1-6; possible D gene TRBD1, 5 bases. V was pared by 5 bases and J by 7 bases, with 15 bases between. The germline gives CDR1 DFQATT, CDR2 SNEGSKA (reference sequence). The CDR3 is 14 residues long. For the CDR3, the DNA is TGCAGTGCTGCCGGGGCCCGGGGAAATTCACCCCTCCACTTT. The encoded protein is CSAAGARGNSPLHF.